Shown below are 23 T cell receptor beta chains from a single sample sequenced in a study of beta chain features in type 1 diabetes. Whole-study results and caveats: Type 1 diabetes patients had moderately but significantly shorter TCRB CDR3s in all four CD4+ subsets.

No antigen has been identified for these receptors. Expressed TCRB transcripts were sequenced, since all the RNA that had been isolated was reverse transcribed. Sequencing was performed with immunoSEQ multiplex PCR; in TCRdb, only in-frame clones are kept and a portion is missing. The sample holds around 180,000 clones, roughly 8% seen once. Sequencing was carried out using central memory CD4+ T cells from blood. The receptor set was obtained from a man aged 18 to 29 with type 1 diabetes.

The sample holds a few counts of this clone. This chain joins TRBV4-1 and TRBJ2-2, with unresolved D. V was cut by 1 base and J by 7 bases, with 16 bases left in between. Germline lookup yields CDR1 MGHRA and CDR2 YSYEKL. The CDR3 runs 16 residues. Here the CDR3 DNA reads TGCGCCAGCAGCCAAGCTTCGTCCAGTTCTAGCGGGGAGCTGTTTTTT. This codes for CASSQASSSSSGELFF.

This clone was counted ten times or more. CDR3 loop: CASRDTEGETQYF. Here the CDR3 DNA reads TGTGCCAGCCGCGACACGGAGGGGGAGACCCAGTACTTC. The chain employs TRBV18 and TRBJ2-5; the D gene is possibly TRBD2 (6 bases). The CDR3 consists of 13 residues. Trimming removed 8 bases at V and 5 bases at J, with 15 bases between. CDR1 is KGHSH and CDR2 is LQKENI in the germline V gene.

This clone was picked up one time. The sample contains more than one DNA sequence encoding this CDR3. The J gene is TRBJ1-1, the V gene TRBV5-1; 7 nucleotides match TRBD1. Germline V CDR1 and CDR2: SGHRS, YFSETQ. The junction had 3 bases not matched to a gene; V was cut back by 4 bases and J by 3 bases. The CDR3 consists of 13 residues. The CDR3 protein is CASSPQGDTEAFF. The CDR3 DNA follows: TGCGCCAGCAGCCCGCAGGGGGACACTGAAGCTTTCTTT.

This clone came up many times. The V call is TRBV30, the J call TRBJ1-1; TRBD1 agrees at 7 bases. The CDR3 extends over 15 amino acids. Germline CDR1 GTSNPN, CDR2 SVGIG (reference sequence). The V gene end was trimmed by 4 bases and the J gene end by 3 bases; junction bases not matched to a gene: 11. The CDR3 coding sequence is TGTGCCTGGAAGCGGGCGGGGACAGACCACACTGAAGCTTTCTTT. This gives the protein CAWKRAGTDHTEAFF.

This chain joins TRBV19 and TRBJ2-3; a possible D gene is TRBD2 (5 bases). The CDR3 totals 16 residues. The V end lost 2 bases, the J end lost 4 bases, and 16 bases lay between the germline ends. CDR1 is LNHDA and CDR2 is SQIVND in the germline V gene (reference sequence). The CDR3 nucleotides are TGTGCCAGTAGTATATCTAGCCTACAGCTTGCAGATACGCAGTATTTT. Its protein is CASSISSLQLADTQYF.

The chain uses TRBV5-1 and TRBJ2-1; 9 bases map to TRBD1. V gave up 0 bases and J gave up 6 bases; unmatched junction bases: 7. The CDR3 totals 16 residues. Germline values: CDR1 SGHRS, CDR2 YFSETQ. CDR3 sequence (DNA): TGCGCCAGCAGCTTGGCCTTTAGGACAGGGGCCAATGAGCAGTTCTTC. As protein: CASSLAFRTGANEQFF.

A few counts support this clone. The chain recombines TRBV28 with TRBJ1-2; no reliable D call. The CDR3 runs 12 residues. Trimming removed 3 bases at V and 2 bases at J, with 4 bases between. Germline CDR1 reads MDHEN; CDR2 reads SYDVKM. CDR3 sequence reads: CASSFQNYGYTF. DNA of the CDR3: TGTGCCAGCAGTTTCCAGAACTATGGCTACACCTTC.

V is TRBV5-1 and J is TRBJ2-5; 13 bases match TRBD2. CDR3 length equals 16 residues. CDR1 SGHRS and CDR2 YFSETQ come from the germline V gene. Germline trimming cut 9 bases from V and 5 bases from J; bases unmatched to any gene: 13. CDR3 DNA: TGCGCCACCGGCCCTACTAGCGGGGGGGCCCAGGAGACCCAGTACTTC. Its translation is CATGPTSGGAQETQYF.

The chain has TRBV19 and TRBJ2-1; 9 bases are shared with TRBD2. The length of the CDR3 is 13 residues. V lost 10 bases and J lost 4; bases outside the gene matches: 5. Germline V gene lookup returns CDR1 LNHDA and CDR2 SQIVND (reference sequence). The CDR3 is CATCLAGYNEQFF. Written as DNA, the CDR3 is TGTGCCACCTGCCTAGCGGGGTACAATGAGCAGTTCTTC.

This clone was recorded a few times. The V call is TRBV30, the J call TRBJ1-2; D is undetermined. Looked up from germline, CDR1 is GTSNPN and CDR2 is SVGIG (reference sequence). Trimming left V 5 bases short and J 1 base short, with 5 bases between. The CDR3 has 11 amino acids. CDR3 sequence: CAWGSNYGYTF. CDR3 DNA sequence: TGTGCCTGGGGCAGTAACTATGGCTACACCTTC. The variable domain in full, completed from reference TRBV30 and TRBJ1-2, reads SQTIHQWPATLVQPVGSPLSLECTVEGTSNPNLYWYRQAAGRGLQLLFYSVGIGQISSEVPQNLSASRPQDRQFILSSKKLLLSDSGFYLCAWGSNYGYTFGSGTRLTVV.

The V and J genes are TRBV7-8 and TRBJ1-4; 7 nucleotides agree with TRBD1. Germline V lookup: CDR1 SGHVS, CDR2 FQNEAQ. This CDR3 comprises 16 residues. V lost 6 bases, J lost 0 bases, and 7 bases stayed unmatched. DNA for the CDR3: TGTGCCAGCAGACCGAACAGGGGTGCAACTAATGAAAAACTGTTTTTT. Encoded protein: CASRPNRGATNEKLFF.

This clone turned up a few times. The CDR3 protein is CASSVAGGHQDTQYF. The DNA for the CDR3 is TGTGCCAGCAGCGTAGCGGGAGGCCATCAAGATACGCAGTATTTT. The chain carries TRBV9 and TRBJ2-3; 7 nucleotides line up with TRBD2. Trimming cost V 0 bases and J 5 bases; bases outside gene matches: 6. The CDR3 has 15 residues. Per germline, CDR1 SGDLS and CDR2 YYNGEE.

V gene TRBV5-1 combines with J gene TRBJ2-3; D is possibly TRBD2 (5 bases). V was pared by 4 bases and J by 2 bases, with 11 bases between. Germline V gene data show CDR1 as SGHRS and CDR2 as YFSETQ. This CDR3 has 14 amino acids. CDR3 DNA: TGCGCCAGCAGCCCCGGGGAACTCACAGATACGCAGTATTTT. It yields the protein CASSPGELTDTQYF.

A few counts support this clone. The chain employs TRBV6-5 and TRBJ1-6; D gene uncertain. The length of the CDR3 is 15 residues. Trimming removed 11 bases at V and 5 bases at J, with 19 bases between. Germline V CDR1 and CDR2: MNHEY, SVGAGI. The CDR3 sequence is CARKRDTLNNSPLHF. As DNA, the CDR3 is TGTGCCCGTAAGAGAGACACCCTAAATAATTCACCCCTCCACTTT.

CDR3 DNA sequence: TGTGCCAGCAGCCTTTTCACTAGCGGATCCTACAATGAGCAGTTCTTC. This codes for CASSLFTSGSYNEQFF. The chain couples TRBV4-2 to TRBJ2-1; TRBD2 agrees at 8 bases. Germline assignment: CDR1 LGHNA and CDR2 YNFKEQ. After removal of 4 bases from V and 1 base from J, the junction contained 6 bases not matched to a gene. This CDR3 is 16 amino acids long.

This clone occurred a few times. This chain links TRBV7-2 with TRBJ2-3; the D gene is possibly TRBD2 (5 bases). Germline V gene sequence: CDR1 SGHTA, CDR2 FQGNSA. Trimming pared 2 bases from V and 5 bases from J, leaving 11 bases between. The CDR3 is 14 amino acids. The CDR3 is CASSLSGNLDTQYF. CDR3 nucleotide sequence: TGTGCCAGCAGCTTATCGGGGAATCTAGATACGCAGTATTTT.

This clone showed up just a few times. The CDR3 sequence is CASSQRWTVLAKNIQYF. The CDR3 DNA sequence: TGCGCCAGCAGCCAAAGATGGACAGTTCTAGCCAAAAACATTCAGTACTTC. The V call is TRBV4-1, the J call TRBJ2-4; the D gene is possibly TRBD1 (6 bases). Per germline, CDR1 MGHRA and CDR2 YSYEKL. The CDR3 runs to 17 residues. V was shortened by 2 bases and J by 0 bases, with 14 bases between the two germline ends.

This clone occurred many times. The chain employs TRBV25-1 and TRBJ1-3; 7 nucleotides align to TRBD1. The CDR3 totals 13 residues. CDR1 is MGHDK and CDR2 is SYGVNS in the germline V gene. Germline trimming cut 5 bases from V and 2 bases from J; bases unmatched to any gene: 0. In DNA form, the CDR3 reads TGTGCCAGCAGTACAGGGGCTGGAAACACCATATATTTT. This codes for CASSTGAGNTIYF.

This clone was detected only a few times. The chain has TRBV19 and TRBJ2-3, with no clear D. V lost 5 bases, J lost 0 bases, and 9 bases lay in between. This CDR3 is 14 amino acids long. Germline V CDR1 and CDR2: LNHDA, SQIVND (reference sequence). The CDR3 loop reads CASSDLRSTDTQYF. For the CDR3, the DNA is TGTGCCAGTAGTGACTTGAGAAGCACAGATACGCAGTATTTT.

This clone was picked up one time. J is TRBJ2-1 and V is TRBV6-5; 8 nucleotides match TRBD1. The ends lost 2 bases at V and 12 bases at J; junction bases unmatched: 6. Germline lookup yields CDR1 MNHEY and CDR2 SVGAGI. The CDR3 is 13 residues long. The CDR3 sequence: CASSYTGGMGQFF. CDR3 in DNA: TGTGCCAGCAGTTACACAGGGGGGATGGGGCAGTTCTTC.

This clone was detected a few times. The rearrangement uses TRBV29-1 and TRBJ2-5; the D gene is possibly TRBD1 (5 bases). The J call may be incorrect, as the DNA end agrees better with TRBJ2-7. This CDR3 region has 15 residues. The germline CDR1 and CDR2 sequences are SQVTM and ANQGSEA. The CDR3: CSVEGMPGSAYEQYF. CDR3 sequence (DNA): TGCAGCGTTGAAGGAATGCCAGGGTCGGCCTACGAGCAGTACTTC.

This clone was observed a handful of times. The chain combines TRBV7-9 with TRBJ2-6, with D possibly matching TRBD2 (6 bases). This CDR3 has 16 amino acids. The V gene's germline CDR1 is SEHNR and CDR2 FQNEAQ (reference sequence). Trimming removed 5 bases from V and 1 base from J, with 12 bases in between. The CDR3 DNA sequence: TGTGCCAGCAGCCCCCCACTAGCTTCTGGGGCCAACGTCCTGACTTTC. This sequence encodes CASSPPLASGANVLTF.

The chain employs TRBV7-2 and TRBJ2-5; D is ambiguous. This CDR3 spans 15 amino acids. Trimming removed 1 base at V and 2 bases at J, with 11 bases between. Looked up from germline, CDR1 is SGHTA and CDR2 is FQGNSA. CDR3 DNA sequence: TGTGCCAGCAGCTTAGGATCTAGTACGCAAGAGACCCAGTACTTC. Translating gives CASSLGSSTQETQYF.